The 30 T cell receptor beta chains listed next were all sequenced from one sample in a study of cytotoxic CD8 clonotypes in ibrutinib-treated CLL. TCRdb's table, derived via immunoSEQ multiplex PCR, lists solely in-frame clones and lacks some. There are about 160,000 clones in the sample; 84% occur only once, and about 4.5% lies in the top ten. The sample was PBMCs, taken after 24 months of ibrutinib treatment. The receptors were sampled from a human donor with chronic lymphocytic leukemia.

This clone was seen only once. The genes are TRBV30 and TRBJ2-3; D is uncertain. The CDR3 is made up of 15 amino acids. Germline lookup yields CDR1 GTSNPN and CDR2 SVGIG (reference sequence). Trimming removed 2 bases at V and 2 bases at J, with 14 bases between. The CDR3 reads CAWSLDGYVTDTQYF. CDR3 nucleotides: TGTGCCTGGAGTCTGGATGGCTATGTCACAGATACGCAGTATTTT.

The genes are TRBV7-2 and TRBJ2-5; 9 nucleotides agree with TRBD2. Per germline, CDR1 SGHTA and CDR2 FQGNSA. J gave up 5 bases and V 8 bases, and 3 bases lay outside the gene matches. The CDR3 has 12 residues. The CDR3 DNA reads TGTGCCAGCGGGACTAGCTGGGAGACCCAGTACTTC. This gives the protein CASGTSWETQYF. Full variable domain (remainder filled in from reference TRBV7-2 and TRBJ2-5): GAGVSQSPSNKVTEKGKDVELRCDPISGHTALYWYRQSLGQGLEFLIYFQGNSAPDKSGLPSDRFSAERTGGSVSTLTIQRTQQEDSAVYLCASGTSWETQYFGPGTRLLVL.

V gene TRBV6-1 combines with J gene TRBJ2-2; D may be TRBD1 (5 bases). Germline V CDR1 and CDR2: MNHNS, SASEGT. Trimming stripped 2 bases from V and 3 bases from J, with 7 bases between. The CDR3 spans 14 residues. The CDR3 loop reads CASSEQGDTGELFF. DNA for the CDR3: TGTGCCAGCAGTGAACAGGGCGACACCGGGGAGCTGTTTTTT.

The chain combines TRBV2 with TRBJ1-2, with 11 nucleotides matching TRBD1. Germline CDR1 and CDR2: SNHLY and FYNNEI. V lost 6 bases, J lost 3 bases, and 15 bases stayed unmatched. The CDR3 consists of 18 residues. The CDR3 nucleotides read TGTGCCAGCAGACGTACAAGATCGGACAGGGGGCTTGACTATGGCTACACCTTC. This codes for CASRRTRSDRGLDYGYTF.

The chain joins TRBV19 to TRBJ1-2; 10 bases line up with TRBD1. The CDR3 is made up of 19 amino acids. Germline loops: CDR1 LNHDA, CDR2 SQIVND (reference sequence). V was clipped by 4 bases and J by 1 base; unmatched bases: 15. The CDR3, as DNA: TGTGCCAGTAGTACAAGACAGGGGGCCATAGTTCCTTTTAACTATGGCTACACCTTC. Its protein product is CASSTRQGAIVPFNYGYTF. Full variable domain (missing parts from reference TRBV19 and TRBJ1-2): DGGITQSPKYLFRKEGQNVTLSCEQNLNHDAMYWYRQDPGQGLRLIYYSQIVNDFQKGDIAEGYSVSREKKESFPLTVTSAQKNPTAFYLCASSTRQGAIVPFNYGYTFGSGTRLTVV.

The rearrangement uses TRBV5-1 and TRBJ2-1; D call uncertain. V was pared by 2 bases and J by 2 bases, with 11 bases between. There are 15 residues in the CDR3. CDR1 and CDR2 from the germline V gene are SGHRS and YFSETQ. CDR3 sequence: CASSFLGDTYNEQFF. The CDR3, as DNA: TGCGCCAGCAGCTTCCTGGGCGATACCTACAATGAGCAGTTCTTC.

The rearrangement uses TRBV6-1 and TRBJ2-2; D not certain. CDR3 length equals 14 residues. The germline V gene encodes CDR1 MNHNS and CDR2 SASEGT. The V end was cut by 5 bases, the J end by 5 bases, with 12 bases between. The CDR3 sequence: CASSSGPLTGELFF. The CDR3 DNA reads as TGTGCCAGCAGTTCCGGGCCCCTGACCGGGGAGCTGTTTTTT.

This chain links TRBV5-1 with TRBJ1-1; D possibly corresponds to TRBD1 (5 bases). Germline V CDR1 and CDR2: SGHRS, YFSETQ. V lost 4 bases to trimming and J lost 0 bases, with 19 bases between them. The length of the CDR3 is 17 residues. The chain's CDR3 is CASSTGVGATLNTEAFF. CDR3 coding DNA: TGCGCCAGCAGCACGGGCGTTGGGGCCACACTGAACACTGAAGCTTTCTTT.

The chain carries TRBV4-3 and TRBJ2-7; D not resolved. CDR1 LGHNA and CDR2 YSLEER come from the germline V gene. The CDR3 is 16 residues long. V was clipped by 1 base and J by 0 bases, with 13 bases between them. CDR3 residues: CASSQGRQVTSYEQYF. CDR3 DNA: TGCGCCAGCAGCCAAGGGCGCCAGGTGACCTCCTACGAGCAGTACTTC.

This chain connects TRBV2 to TRBJ2-2, with 13 nucleotides matching TRBD2. V lost 6 bases, J lost 7 bases, and 5 bases stayed unmatched. CDR1 is SNHLY, CDR2 FYNNEI, per germline. CDR3 length: 15 amino acids. The CDR3 reads CASRRTSGSLGELFF. In DNA, the CDR3 is TGTGCCAGCAGAAGGACTAGCGGGAGTCTCGGGGAGCTGTTTTTT.

The chain is built from TRBV20-1 and TRBJ1-2; D gene uncertain. Per the germline V gene, CDR1 is DFQATT and CDR2 is SNEGSKA (reference sequence). Deletions cut 6 bases from V and 8 bases from J, with 7 bases between. The CDR3 contains 9 residues. The CDR3 here is CSAPKGYTF. CDR3 bases: TGCAGTGCCCCCAAAGGCTACACCTTC.

This sequence joins TRBV18 and TRBJ1-2; 7 bases align to TRBD1. The V segment lost 2 bases and the J segment 0 bases; nucleotides outside the gene matches: 9. The CDR3 runs to 17 residues. CDR1 is KGHSH and CDR2 is LQKENI in the germline V gene. CDR3 sequence (DNA): TGTGCCAGCTCACCAGAGACAGGGTCCACAGCTAACTATGGCTACACCTTC. This translates into CASSPETGSTANYGYTF. The full variable domain, its missing parts supplied by reference TRBV18 and TRBJ1-2, is NAGVMQNPRHLVRRRGQEARLRCSPMKGHSHVYWYRQLPEEGLKFMVYLQKENIIDESGMPKERFSAEFPKEGPSILRIQQVVRGDSAAYFCASSPETGSTANYGYTFGSGTRLTVV.

V and J are TRBV5-8 and TRBJ1-2, with D maybe TRBD1 (5 bases). CDR3 length: 17 amino acids. CDR1 SGHTS and CDR2 YDEGEE come from the germline V gene. The germline V and J ends were trimmed by 0 bases and 4 bases, with 19 bases remaining between them. CDR3 sequence reads: CASSLVVSLDRLYGYTF. As DNA, the CDR3 is TGTGCCAGCAGCTTGGTGGTCTCCCTCGACAGACTCTATGGCTACACCTTC.

This chain uses TRBV18 with TRBJ2-7; D uncertain. V lost 6 bases and J 5 bases, leaving 17 bases between the germline ends. CDR3 length: 14 residues. Germline V gene lookup returns CDR1 KGHSH and CDR2 LQKENI. The CDR3 DNA sequence: TGTGCCAGCTCGCCCTACACTTTAAGCCACGAGCAGTACTTC. Amino acid sequence: CASSPYTLSHEQYF.

This sequence joins TRBV7-2 and TRBJ2-7; possible D gene TRBD2, 7 bases. V lost 5 bases and J lost 0, with 14 bases in between. The germline V gene encodes CDR1 SGHTA and CDR2 FQGNSA. The CDR3 is 15 amino acids. CDR3 DNA sequence: TGTGCCAGCAGCACCGGGGCGGGGGCCTCCTACGAGCAGTACTTC. Protein: CASSTGAGASYEQYF.

The chain has TRBV4-1 and TRBJ1-5; TRBD1 matches at 7 bases. Per the germline V gene, CDR1 is MGHRA and CDR2 is YSYEKL. The CDR3 consists of 14 residues. V shed 2 bases, J shed 7 bases, and the junction held 5 bases outside the gene matches. CDR3 coding DNA: TGCGCCAGCAGCCAATCGACAGGGATGCAGCCCCAGCATTTT. Amino acid sequence: CASSQSTGMQPQHF.

The chain links TRBV30 to TRBJ1-3, with D perhaps TRBD1 (5 bases). V lost 3 bases and J 1 base, leaving 13 bases between the germline ends. The CDR3 is 15 amino acids. CDR1 and CDR2 from the germline V gene are GTSNPN and SVGIG (reference sequence). CDR3 amino acids: CAWRDAWGSGNTIYF. The CDR3 DNA follows: TGTGCCTGGAGGGATGCCTGGGGGTCTGGAAACACCATATATTTT.

The J gene is TRBJ1-2, the V gene TRBV5-1; no firm D call. CDR1 and CDR2 (germline): SGHRS, YFSETQ. The CDR3 runs to 13 residues. The germline V and J ends were trimmed by 4 bases and 4 bases, with 11 bases remaining between them. CDR3 coding DNA: TGCGCCAGCAGCACGGACGGAGCCTATGGCTACACCTTC. It encodes CASSTDGAYGYTF.

In its sample, this clone was seen many times. The chain recombines TRBV5-1 with TRBJ1-2, with TRBD1 as a possible D gene (6 bases). V was clipped by 0 bases and J by 7 bases, with 13 bases between them. Germline CDR1 reads SGHRS; CDR2 reads YFSETQ. CDR3 size: 14 residues. In nucleotides, the CDR3 is TGCGCCAGCAGCTTGGACAGGGACCGCCCTGGCTACACCTTC. Residues: CASSLDRDRPGYTF.

The genes are TRBV6-5 and TRBJ1-1; 8 nucleotides agree with TRBD1. The length of the CDR3 is 14 residues. Germline V gene sequence: CDR1 MNHEY, CDR2 SVGAGI. J lost 4 bases, V lost 6 bases, and 7 bases had no gene match. CDR3 bases: TGTGCCAGCAGCGGACAGGGATCGGGCACTGAAGCTTTCTTT. As protein: CASSGQGSGTEAFF.

V and J are TRBV28 and TRBJ1-5; D remains unclear. CDR3 size: 15 residues. Trimming removed 2 bases from V and 4 bases from J, with 12 bases in between. In germline, CDR1 is MDHEN, CDR2 SYDVKM. The CDR3 sequence: CASSLVAPRNQPQHF. The CDR3 DNA is TGTGCCAGCAGTTTAGTAGCGCCGAGGAATCAGCCCCAGCATTTT.

CDR3 DNA sequence: TGTGCCAGCAGCTTAGTAGGGACAGGGGGCCCCTATAATTCACCCCTCCACTTT. Its translation is CASSLVGTGGPYNSPLHF. The V gene is TRBV7-2, the J gene TRBJ1-6, with TRBD1 matching 12 bases. CDR3 length equals 18 residues. After removal of 1 base from V and 2 bases from J, the junction contained 3 bases not matched to a gene. Germline-derived CDR1 and CDR2 are SGHTA and FQGNSA.

The V gene is TRBV7-8, the J gene TRBJ2-7; 8 bases fit TRBD2. CDR3 length equals 15 residues. The trim removed 5 bases at V and 4 bases at J, leaving 10 bases unmatched. The germline V gene encodes CDR1 SGHVS and CDR2 FQNEAQ. The CDR3, as DNA: TGTGCCAGCAGCCCCCCGCCCAGCGGGAGTTACGAGCAGTACTTC. It codes for CASSPPPSGSYEQYF. The complete variable domain, with remaining parts taken from reference TRBV7-8 and TRBJ2-7, reads GAGVSQSPRYKVAKRGQDVALRCDPISGHVSLFWYQQALGQGPEFLTYFQNEAQLDKSGLPSDRFFAERPEGSVSTLKIQRTQQEDSAVYLCASSPPPSGSYEQYFGPGTRLTVT.

The gene calls are TRBV5-1 and TRBJ1-2; D is perhaps TRBD1 (5 bases). Germline V gene sequence: CDR1 SGHRS, CDR2 YFSETQ. Trimming pared 2 bases from V and 4 bases from J, leaving 12 bases between. This CDR3 is 14 amino acids long. DNA for the CDR3: TGCGCCAGCAGCTTCTCCAGGGAGACCTATGGCTACACCTTC. Translating it yields CASSFSRETYGYTF.

CDR3: CASSQDPTGPRVGYTF. In nucleotides, the CDR3 is TGTGCCAGCAGCCAAGACCCGACAGGGCCAAGGGTTGGCTACACCTTC. This chain links TRBV4-2 with TRBJ1-2, with 7 positions matching TRBD1. With 0 bases clipped from V and 7 bases from J, the junction kept 11 bases outside the gene matches. CDR3 length: 16 amino acids. Germline lookup yields CDR1 LGHNA and CDR2 YNFKEQ.

The rearrangement joins TRBV4-1 to TRBJ2-7; D possibly corresponds to TRBD1 (6 bases). V gave up 4 bases and J gave up 4 bases, with 14 bases separating them. The length of the CDR3 is 14 residues. Per the germline V gene, CDR1 is MGHRA and CDR2 is YSYEKL. The CDR3 spells CASSPVGTSYEQYF. The CDR3 bases are TGCGCCAGCAGCCCCGTCGGGACATCTTACGAGCAGTACTTC.

The CDR3: CANGADSYEQYF. In DNA form, the CDR3 reads TGTGCCAACGGTGCGGATTCCTACGAGCAGTACTTC. The V and J genes are TRBV2 and TRBJ2-7; D gene uncertain. Germline V gene lookup returns CDR1 SNHLY and CDR2 FYNNEI. This CDR3 region has 12 residues. Trimming shortened V by 10 bases and J by 1 base, and 11 bases separated the two germline ends.

This clone was detected only once. The V call is TRBV27, the J call TRBJ2-5; D remains unclear. Germline CDR1 and CDR2: MNHEY and SMNVEV (reference sequence). Trimming removed 1 base at V and 5 bases at J, with 8 bases between. The CDR3 totals 13 residues. CDR3 in amino acids: CASSLYMKETQYF. In nucleotides, the CDR3 is TGTGCCAGCAGTTTATATATGAAGGAGACCCAGTACTTC.

The chain has TRBV11-2 and TRBJ2-1; TRBD2 agrees at 7 bases. This CDR3 comprises 12 residues. Germline CDR1 is SGHAT and CDR2 is FQNNGV. With V trimmed by 5 bases and J by 9 bases, 4 bases remained unmatched. The CDR3 sequence is CASSRLAIEQFF. CDR3 DNA sequence: TGTGCCAGCAGCAGACTAGCTATTGAGCAGTTCTTC.

V and J are TRBV10-3 and TRBJ1-5, with D perhaps matching TRBD1 (5 bases). The CDR3 loop spans 16 amino acids. V lost 7 bases and J 2 bases, leaving 18 bases between the germline ends. CDR1 and CDR2 (germline): ENHRY, SYGVKD. The CDR3 reads CAINNQGLIGNQPQHF. CDR3 bases: TGTGCCATCAATAATCAGGGTTTGATCGGCAATCAGCCCCAGCATTTT.